The clone carrying this T cell receptor beta chain appeared a few times. Antigen specificity is unknown. It was with 60 Vbeta and 13 Jbeta primers that the PCR ran. TCRdb keeps only in-frame clones here, not all; method: immunoSEQ multiplex PCR. The sample lists roughly 93,000 clones; around three quarters were seen once. The entry originates in a study of cytomegalovirus exposure and HLA in healthy donors. Whole-study context: The Caucasian-associated ancestry cluster held roughly 80% of 350 to 450 genotyped donors.

The study's findings and limits: There were reportedly fewer N-insertions in an Asian-associated ancestry cluster than the roughly 670-donor mean, in a later analysis. Within an earlier analysis, most TCR beta V segments proved productive either about 87% or about 30% of the time. A link between a missense DCLRE1C variant and TCR beta V- and J-gene trimming emerged from a later analysis.

From germline, CDR1 is MNHEY and CDR2 SVGAGI. Trimming took 4 bases from V and 4 from J, leaving 10 bases between them. The CDR3 spans 13 residues. V usage is TRBV6-5 and J usage is TRBJ1-1; D is ambiguous. The TCR was taken from a young man in good health and CMV-seronegative. Sequencing used PBMCs. The CDR3 DNA reads TGTGCCAGCAGTTCCCCTACTAGCACTGAAGCTTTCTTT. Protein sequence: CASSSPTSTEAFF.